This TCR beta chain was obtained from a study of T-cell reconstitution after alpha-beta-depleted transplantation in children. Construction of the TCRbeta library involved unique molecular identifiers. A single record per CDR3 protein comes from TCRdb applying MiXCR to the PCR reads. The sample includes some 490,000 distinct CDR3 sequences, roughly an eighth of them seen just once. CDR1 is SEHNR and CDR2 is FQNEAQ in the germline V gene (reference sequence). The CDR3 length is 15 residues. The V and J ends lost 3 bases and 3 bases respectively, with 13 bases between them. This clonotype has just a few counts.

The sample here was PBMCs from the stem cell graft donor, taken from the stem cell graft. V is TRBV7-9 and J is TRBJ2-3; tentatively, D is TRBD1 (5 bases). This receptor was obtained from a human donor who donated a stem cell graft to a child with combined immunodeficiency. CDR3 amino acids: CASSLDTKWTDTQYF. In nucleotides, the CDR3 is TGTGCCAGCAGCTTGGACACCAAGTGGACAGATACGCAGTATTTT.